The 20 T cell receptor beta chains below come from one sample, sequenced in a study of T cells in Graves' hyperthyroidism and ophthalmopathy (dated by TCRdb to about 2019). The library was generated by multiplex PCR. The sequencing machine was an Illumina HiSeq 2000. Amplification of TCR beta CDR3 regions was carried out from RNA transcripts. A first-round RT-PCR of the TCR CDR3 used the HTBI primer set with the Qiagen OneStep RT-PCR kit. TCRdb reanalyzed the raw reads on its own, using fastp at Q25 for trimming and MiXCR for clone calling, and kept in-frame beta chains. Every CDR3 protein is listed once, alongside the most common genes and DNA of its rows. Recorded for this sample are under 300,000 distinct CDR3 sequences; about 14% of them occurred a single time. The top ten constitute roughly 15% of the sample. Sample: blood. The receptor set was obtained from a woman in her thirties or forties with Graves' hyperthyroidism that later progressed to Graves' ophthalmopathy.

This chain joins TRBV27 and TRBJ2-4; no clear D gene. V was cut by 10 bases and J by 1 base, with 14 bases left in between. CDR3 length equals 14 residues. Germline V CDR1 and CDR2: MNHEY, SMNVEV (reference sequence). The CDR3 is CATRPLGAKNIQYF. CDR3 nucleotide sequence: TGTGCCACCAGACCCTTGGGGGCCAAAAACATTCAGTACTTC.

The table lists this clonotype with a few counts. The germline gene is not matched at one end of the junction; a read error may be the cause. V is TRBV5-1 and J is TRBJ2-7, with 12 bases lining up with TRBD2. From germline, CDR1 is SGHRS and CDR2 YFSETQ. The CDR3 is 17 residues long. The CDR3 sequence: CASSLDLLAGGGYEQYF. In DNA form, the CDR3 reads TGCGCCAGCAGTTTGGATTTACTAGCGGGAGGCGGATACGAGCAGTACTTC.

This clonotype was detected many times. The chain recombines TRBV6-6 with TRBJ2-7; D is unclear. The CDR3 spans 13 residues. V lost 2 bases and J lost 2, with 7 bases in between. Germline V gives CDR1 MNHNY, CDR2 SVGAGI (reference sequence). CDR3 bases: TGTGCCAGCAGTTACGCTACAGCCTACGAGCAGTACTTC. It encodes CASSYATAYEQYF.

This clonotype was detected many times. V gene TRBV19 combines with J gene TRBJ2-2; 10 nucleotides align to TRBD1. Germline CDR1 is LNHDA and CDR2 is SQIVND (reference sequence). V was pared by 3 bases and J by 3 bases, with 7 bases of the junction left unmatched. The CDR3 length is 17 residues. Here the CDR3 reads CASSINPGQGYTGELFF. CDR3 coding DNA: TGTGCCAGTAGTATCAATCCGGGACAGGGGTACACCGGGGAGCTGTTTTTT.

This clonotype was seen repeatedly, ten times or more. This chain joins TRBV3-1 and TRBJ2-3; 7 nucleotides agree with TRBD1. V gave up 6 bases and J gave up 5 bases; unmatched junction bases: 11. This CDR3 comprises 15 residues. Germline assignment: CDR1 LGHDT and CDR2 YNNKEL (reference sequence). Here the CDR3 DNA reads TGTGCCAGCAGTCCAGTACAGGGGCTGGTAGATACGCAGTATTTT. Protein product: CASSPVQGLVDTQYF.

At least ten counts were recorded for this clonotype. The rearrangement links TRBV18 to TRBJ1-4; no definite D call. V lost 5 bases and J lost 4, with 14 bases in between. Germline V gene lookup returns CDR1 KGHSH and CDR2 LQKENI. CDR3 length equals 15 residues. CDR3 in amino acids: CASSKNEGYNEKLFF. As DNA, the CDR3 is TGTGCCAGCTCAAAAAACGAAGGATATAATGAAAAACTGTTTTTT.

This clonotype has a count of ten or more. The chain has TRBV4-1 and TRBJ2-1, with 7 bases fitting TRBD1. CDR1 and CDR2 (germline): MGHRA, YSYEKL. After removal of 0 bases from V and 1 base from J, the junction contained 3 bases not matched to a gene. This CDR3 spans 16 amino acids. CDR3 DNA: TGCGCCAGCAGCCAAGAGAACAGGGGTTCCTACAATGAGCAGTTCTTC. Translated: CASSQENRGSYNEQFF.

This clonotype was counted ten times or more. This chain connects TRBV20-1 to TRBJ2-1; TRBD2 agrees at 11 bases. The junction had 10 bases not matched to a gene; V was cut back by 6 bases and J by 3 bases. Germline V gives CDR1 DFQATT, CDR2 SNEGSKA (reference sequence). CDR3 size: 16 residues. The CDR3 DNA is TGCAGTGCCCCGAATTTGGGACTAGCGGACTACAATGAGCAGTTCTTC. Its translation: CSAPNLGLADYNEQFF.

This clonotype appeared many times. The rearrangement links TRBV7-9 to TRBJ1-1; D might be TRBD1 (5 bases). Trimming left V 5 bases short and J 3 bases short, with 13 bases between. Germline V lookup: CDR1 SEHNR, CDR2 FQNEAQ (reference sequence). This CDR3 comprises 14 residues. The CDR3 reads CASSPLGVDTEAFF. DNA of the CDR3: TGTGCCAGCAGCCCATTGGGGGTGGACACTGAAGCTTTCTTT.

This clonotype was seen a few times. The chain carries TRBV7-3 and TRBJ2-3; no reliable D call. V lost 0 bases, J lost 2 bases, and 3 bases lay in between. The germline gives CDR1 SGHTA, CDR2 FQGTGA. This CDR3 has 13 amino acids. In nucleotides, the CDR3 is TGTGCCAGCAGCTTAACGGCCACAGATACGCAGTATTTT. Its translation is CASSLTATDTQYF.

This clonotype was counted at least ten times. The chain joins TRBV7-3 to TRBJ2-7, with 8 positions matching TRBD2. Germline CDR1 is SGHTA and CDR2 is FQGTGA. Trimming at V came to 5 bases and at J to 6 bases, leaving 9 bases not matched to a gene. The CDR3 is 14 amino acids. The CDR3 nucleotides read TGTGCCAGCAGCCTCGGACTAGCTAGTTCCGAGCAGTACTTC. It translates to CASSLGLASSEQYF. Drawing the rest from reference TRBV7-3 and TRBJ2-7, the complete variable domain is GAGVSQTPSNKVTEKGKYVELRCDPISGHTALYWYRQSLGQGPEFLIYFQGTGAADDSGLPNDRFFAVRPEGSVSTLKIQRTERGDSAVYLCASSLGLASSEQYFGPGTRLTVT.

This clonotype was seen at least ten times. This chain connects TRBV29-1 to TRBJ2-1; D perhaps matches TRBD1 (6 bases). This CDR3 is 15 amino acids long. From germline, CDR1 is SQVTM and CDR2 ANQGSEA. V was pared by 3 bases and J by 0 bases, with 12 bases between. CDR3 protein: CSVEGTSSSYNEQFF. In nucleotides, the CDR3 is TGCAGCGTTGAGGGGACATCGAGCTCCTACAATGAGCAGTTCTTC.

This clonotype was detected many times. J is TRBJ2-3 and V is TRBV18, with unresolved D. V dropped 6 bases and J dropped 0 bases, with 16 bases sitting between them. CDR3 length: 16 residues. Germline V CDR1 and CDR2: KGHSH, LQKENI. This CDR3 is CASSLMPHISTDTQYF. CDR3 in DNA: TGTGCCAGCTCTTTGATGCCCCATATCAGCACAGATACGCAGTATTTT.

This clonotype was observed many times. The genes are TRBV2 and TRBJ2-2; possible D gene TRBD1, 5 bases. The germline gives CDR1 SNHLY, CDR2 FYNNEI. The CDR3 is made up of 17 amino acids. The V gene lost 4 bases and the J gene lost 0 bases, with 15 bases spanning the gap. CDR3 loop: CASSVLQGGTNTGELFF. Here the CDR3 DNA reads TGTGCCAGCAGTGTTCTGCAGGGTGGGACGAACACCGGGGAGCTGTTTTTT.

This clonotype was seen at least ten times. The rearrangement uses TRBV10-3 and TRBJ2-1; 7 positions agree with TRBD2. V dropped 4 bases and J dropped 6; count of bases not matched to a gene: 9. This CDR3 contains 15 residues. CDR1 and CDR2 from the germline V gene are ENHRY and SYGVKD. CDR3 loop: CAISALGTTINEQFF. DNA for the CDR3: TGTGCCATCAGTGCCTTGGGGACTACCATCAATGAGCAGTTCTTC.

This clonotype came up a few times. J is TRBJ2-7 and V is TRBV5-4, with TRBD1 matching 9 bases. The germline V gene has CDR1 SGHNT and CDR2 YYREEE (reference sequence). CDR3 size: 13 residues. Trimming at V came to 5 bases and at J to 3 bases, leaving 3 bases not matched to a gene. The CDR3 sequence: CASRRDRVYEQYF. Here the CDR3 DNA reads TGTGCCAGCAGGCGGGACAGGGTCTACGAGCAGTACTTC. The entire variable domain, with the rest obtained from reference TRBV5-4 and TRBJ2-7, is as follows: ETGVTQSPTHLIKTRGQQVTLRCSSQSGHNTVSWYQQALGQGPQFIFQYYREEENGRGNFPPRFSGLQFPNYSSELNVNALELDDSALYLCASRRDRVYEQYFGPGTRLTVT.

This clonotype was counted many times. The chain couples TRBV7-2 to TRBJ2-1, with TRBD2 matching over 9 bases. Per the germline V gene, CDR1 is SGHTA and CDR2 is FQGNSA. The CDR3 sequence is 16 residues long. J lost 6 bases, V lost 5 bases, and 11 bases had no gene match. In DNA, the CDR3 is TGTGCCAGCAGCCCTTGGGCGGGAGGGATGGGCAATGAGCAGTTCTTC. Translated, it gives CASSPWAGGMGNEQFF.

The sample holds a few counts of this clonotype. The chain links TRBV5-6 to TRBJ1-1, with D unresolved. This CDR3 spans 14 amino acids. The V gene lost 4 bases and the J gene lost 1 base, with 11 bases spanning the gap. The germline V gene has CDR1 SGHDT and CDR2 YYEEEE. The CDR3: CASSRLGSNTEAFF. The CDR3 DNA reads TGTGCCAGCAGCCGCTTGGGGTCGAACACTGAAGCTTTCTTT. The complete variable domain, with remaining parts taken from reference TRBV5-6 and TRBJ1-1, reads DAGVTQSPTHLIKTRGQQVTLRCSPKSGHDTVSWYQQALGQGPQFIFQYYEEEERQRGNFPDRFSGHQFPNYSSELNVNALLLGDSALYLCASSRLGSNTEAFFGQGTRLTVV.

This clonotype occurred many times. CDR3 protein: CACQTDSNQPQHF. For the CDR3, the DNA is TGTGCCTGTCAGACGGATAGCAATCAGCCCCAGCATTTT. V and J are TRBV30 and TRBJ1-5; no clear D. Germline loops: CDR1 GTSNPN, CDR2 SVGIG (reference sequence). V lost 6 bases to trimming and J lost 0 bases, with 9 bases between them. There are 13 residues in the CDR3.

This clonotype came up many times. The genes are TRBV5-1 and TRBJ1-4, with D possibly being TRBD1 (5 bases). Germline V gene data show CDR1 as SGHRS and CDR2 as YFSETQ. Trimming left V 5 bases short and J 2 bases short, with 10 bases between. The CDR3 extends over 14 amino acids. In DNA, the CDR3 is TGCGCCAGCAGACGGGACTACACTAATGAAAAACTGTTTTTT. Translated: CASRRDYTNEKLFF.